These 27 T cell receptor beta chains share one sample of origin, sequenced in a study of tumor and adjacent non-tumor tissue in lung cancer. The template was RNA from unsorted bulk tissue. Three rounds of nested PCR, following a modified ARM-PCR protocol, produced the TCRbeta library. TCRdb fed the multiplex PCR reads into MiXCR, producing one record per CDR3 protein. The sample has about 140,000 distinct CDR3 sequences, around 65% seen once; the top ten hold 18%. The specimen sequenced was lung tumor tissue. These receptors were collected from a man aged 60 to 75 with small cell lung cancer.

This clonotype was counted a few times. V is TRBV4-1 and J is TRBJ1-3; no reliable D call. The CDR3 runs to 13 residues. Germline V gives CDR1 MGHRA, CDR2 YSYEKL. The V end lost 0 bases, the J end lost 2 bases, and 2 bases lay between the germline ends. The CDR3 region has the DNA TGCGCCAGCAGCCAAGATACTGGAAACACCATATATTTT. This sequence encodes CASSQDTGNTIYF.

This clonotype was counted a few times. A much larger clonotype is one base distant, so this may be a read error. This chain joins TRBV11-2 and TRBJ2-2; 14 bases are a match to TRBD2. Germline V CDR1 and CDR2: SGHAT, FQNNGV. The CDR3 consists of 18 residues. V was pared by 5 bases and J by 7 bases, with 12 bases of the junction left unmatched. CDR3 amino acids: CASSIGKGLAGDIGELFF. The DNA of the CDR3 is TGTGCCAGCAGCATAGGAAAGGGACTAGCGGGAGACATCGGGGAGCTGTTTTTT.

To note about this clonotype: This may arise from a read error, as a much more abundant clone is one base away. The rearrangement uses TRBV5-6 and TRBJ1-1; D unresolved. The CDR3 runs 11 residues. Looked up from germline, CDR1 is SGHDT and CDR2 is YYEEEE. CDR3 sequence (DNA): TGTCCCAGCAGCTTGGTGACTGAAGCTTTCTTT. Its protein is CPSSLVTEAFF.

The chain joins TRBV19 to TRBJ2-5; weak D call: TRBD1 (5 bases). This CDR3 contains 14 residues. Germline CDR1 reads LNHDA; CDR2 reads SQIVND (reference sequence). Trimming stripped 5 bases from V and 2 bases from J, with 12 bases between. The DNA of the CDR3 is TGTGCCAGTAGTTACCCAGGGCCTCAAGAGACCCAGTACTTC. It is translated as CASSYPGPQETQYF.

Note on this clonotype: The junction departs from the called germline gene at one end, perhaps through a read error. CDR3 DNA: TGCAGTGCTATAAGACAGGGCAATCAACCCCATCATTTT. This encodes CSAIRQGNQPHHF. V gene TRBV20-1 combines with J gene TRBJ1-5; the match to TRBD1 covers 7 bases. The germline V gene has CDR1 DFQATT and CDR2 SNEGSKA (reference sequence). The CDR3 contains 13 residues.

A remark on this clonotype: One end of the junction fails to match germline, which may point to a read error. The CDR3 DNA follows: TGTACCAGCAGTGGACTCATGGACACTGAAGCTTTCTTT. It is translated as CTSSGLMDTEAFF. This chain connects TRBV6-1 to TRBJ1-1; D unclear. The CDR3 is 13 amino acids. The germline V gene encodes CDR1 MNHNS and CDR2 SASEGT.

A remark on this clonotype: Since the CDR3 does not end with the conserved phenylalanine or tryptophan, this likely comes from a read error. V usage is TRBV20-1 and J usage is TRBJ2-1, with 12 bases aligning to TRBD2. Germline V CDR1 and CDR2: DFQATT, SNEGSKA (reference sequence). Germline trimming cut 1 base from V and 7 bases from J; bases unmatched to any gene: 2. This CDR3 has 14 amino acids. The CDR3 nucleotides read TGCAGTGCTAGAGGACTAGCGGGAGTAAATGAGCAGTTCCTC. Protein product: CSARGLAGVNEQFL.

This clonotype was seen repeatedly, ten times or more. CDR3 in amino acids: CASGRGSEQYV. The CDR3 coding sequence is TGCGCCAGCGGAAGGGGGAGCGAGCAGTACGTC. This chain links TRBV10-2 with TRBJ2-7, with D possibly TRBD1 on 6 matching bases. The V gene's germline CDR1 is WSHSY and CDR2 SAAADI. The V end lost 8 bases, the J end lost 6 bases, and 11 bases lay between the germline ends. This CDR3 comprises 11 residues.

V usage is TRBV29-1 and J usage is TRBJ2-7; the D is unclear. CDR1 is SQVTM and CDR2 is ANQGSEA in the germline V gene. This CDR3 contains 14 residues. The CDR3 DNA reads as TGCTTCGTTGCTCCTGTGGGCGCTTCCTACGAGCAGTACTTC. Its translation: CFVAPVGASYEQYF.

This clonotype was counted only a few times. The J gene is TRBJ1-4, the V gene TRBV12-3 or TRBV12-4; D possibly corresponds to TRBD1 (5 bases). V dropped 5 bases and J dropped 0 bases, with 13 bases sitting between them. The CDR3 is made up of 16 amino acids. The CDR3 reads CASSPSDSPTNEKLFF. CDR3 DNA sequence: TGTGCCAGCAGTCCATCCGACAGTCCAACTAATGAAAAACTGTTTTTT.

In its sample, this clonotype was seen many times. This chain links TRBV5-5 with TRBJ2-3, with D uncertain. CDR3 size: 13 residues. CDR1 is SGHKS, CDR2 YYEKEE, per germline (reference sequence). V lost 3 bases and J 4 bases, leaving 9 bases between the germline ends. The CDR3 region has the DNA TGTGCCAGCAGCTACTCCCCCGCAGATACGCAGTATTTT. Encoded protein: CASSYSPADTQYF.

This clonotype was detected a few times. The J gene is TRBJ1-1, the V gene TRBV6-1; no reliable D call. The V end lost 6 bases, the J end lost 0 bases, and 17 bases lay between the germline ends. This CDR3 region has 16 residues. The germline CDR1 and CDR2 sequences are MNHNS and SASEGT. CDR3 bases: TGTGCCAGCAGCGTAGAGGGTGGCAGTTTGAACACTGAAGCTTTCTTT. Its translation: CASSVEGGSLNTEAFF.

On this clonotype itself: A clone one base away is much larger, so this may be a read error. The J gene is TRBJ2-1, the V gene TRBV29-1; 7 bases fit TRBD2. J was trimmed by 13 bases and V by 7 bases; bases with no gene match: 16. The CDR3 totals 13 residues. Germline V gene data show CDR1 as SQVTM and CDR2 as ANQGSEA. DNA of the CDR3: TGCAGCGCAGCCACCCCCCTCCAGCGGGAACAGTTCTTC. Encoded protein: CSAATPLQREQFF.

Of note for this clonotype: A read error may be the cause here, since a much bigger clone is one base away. In DNA, the CDR3 is TGCAGCGTGGGGGGCAGACAAAAGACCCAGTACTTC. Translation: CSVGGRQKTQYF. V and J are TRBV29-1 and TRBJ2-5; either TRBD1 or TRBD2 may fit D (6 bases each). The CDR3 length is 12 residues. Trimming removed 6 bases at V and 6 bases at J, with 14 bases between. Looked up from germline, CDR1 is SQVTM and CDR2 is ANQGSEA.

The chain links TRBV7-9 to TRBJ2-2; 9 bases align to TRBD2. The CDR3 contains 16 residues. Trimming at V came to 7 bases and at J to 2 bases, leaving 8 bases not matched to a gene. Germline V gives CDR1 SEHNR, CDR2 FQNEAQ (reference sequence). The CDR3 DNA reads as TGTGCCAGCACCATAGCGGGAGCGAGAAACACCGGGGAGCTGTTTTTT. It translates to CASTIAGARNTGELFF.

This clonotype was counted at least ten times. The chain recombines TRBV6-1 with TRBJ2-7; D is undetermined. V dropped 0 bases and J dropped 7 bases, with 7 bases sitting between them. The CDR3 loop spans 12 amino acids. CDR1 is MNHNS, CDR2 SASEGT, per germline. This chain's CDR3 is CASSEAHGEQYF. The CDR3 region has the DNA TGTGCCAGCAGTGAAGCGCATGGAGAGCAGTACTTC.

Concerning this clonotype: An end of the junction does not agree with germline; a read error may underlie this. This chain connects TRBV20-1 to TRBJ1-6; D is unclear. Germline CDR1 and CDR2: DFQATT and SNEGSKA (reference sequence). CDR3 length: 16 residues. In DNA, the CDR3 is TGCAGTGCTAGAGATCACCGCCTCGCCCATAATTCACCCCTCCGCTTT. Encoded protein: CSARDHRLAHNSPLRF.

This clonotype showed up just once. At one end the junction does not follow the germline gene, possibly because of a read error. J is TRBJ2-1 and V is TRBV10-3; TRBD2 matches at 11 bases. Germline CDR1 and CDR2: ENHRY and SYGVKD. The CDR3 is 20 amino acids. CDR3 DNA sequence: TGCGCCATCAGCGACCCGGTTGGGACTAGCGGAGCCAGCTCCTACAATGAGCAGTTATTC. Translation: CAISDPVGTSGASSYNEQLF.

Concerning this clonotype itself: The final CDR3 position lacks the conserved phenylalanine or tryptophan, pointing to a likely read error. The DNA for the CDR3 is TGTGCCAGCAGCTTAAGAGTAGCGCTACCAGAGCAGTTCTCC. Amino acid sequence: CASSLRVALPEQFS. The chain carries TRBV11-2 and TRBJ2-1; TRBD2 might be the D (5 bases). CDR3 size: 14 residues. Trimming stripped 2 bases from V and 10 bases from J, with 15 bases between. Germline loops: CDR1 SGHAT, CDR2 FQNNGV.

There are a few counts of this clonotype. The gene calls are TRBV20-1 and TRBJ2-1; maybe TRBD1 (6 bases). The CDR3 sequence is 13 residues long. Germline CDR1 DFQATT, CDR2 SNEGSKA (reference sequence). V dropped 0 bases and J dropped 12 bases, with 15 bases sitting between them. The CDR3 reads CSARDSGQNWQFF. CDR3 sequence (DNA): TGCAGTGCTAGAGACAGTGGACAGAATTGGCAGTTCTTC.

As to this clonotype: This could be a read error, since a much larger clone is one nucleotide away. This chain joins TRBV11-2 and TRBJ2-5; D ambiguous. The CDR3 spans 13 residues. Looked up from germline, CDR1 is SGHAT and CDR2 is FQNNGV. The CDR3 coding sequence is TGTGCCAGCAGCTTAGAGCCAGAAGAGATCCAGTACTTC. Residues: CASSLEPEEIQYF.

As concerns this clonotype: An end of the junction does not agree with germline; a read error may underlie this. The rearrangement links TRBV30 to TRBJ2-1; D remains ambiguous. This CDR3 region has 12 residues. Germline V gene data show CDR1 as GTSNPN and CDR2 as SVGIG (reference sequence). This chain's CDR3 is CASGARRIPRIF. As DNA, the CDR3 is TGTGCCTCCGGAGCTCGGAGAATTCCACGGATCTTC.

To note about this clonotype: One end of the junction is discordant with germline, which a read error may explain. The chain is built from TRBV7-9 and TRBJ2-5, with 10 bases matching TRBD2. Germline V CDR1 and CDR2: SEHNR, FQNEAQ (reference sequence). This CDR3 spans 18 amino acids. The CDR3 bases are TGTGCCGGCAGCTTATATCCAGCGGGAGGGCCCAAGCAAGAGACCCAGTACTTC. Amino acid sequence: CAGSLYPAGGPKQETQYF.

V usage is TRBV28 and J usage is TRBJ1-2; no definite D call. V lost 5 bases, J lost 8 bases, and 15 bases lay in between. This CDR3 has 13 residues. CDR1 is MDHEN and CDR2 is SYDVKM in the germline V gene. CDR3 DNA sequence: TGTGCCAGCAGTCGATCGGAACGGGCGGGCTACACCTTC. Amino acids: CASSRSERAGYTF.

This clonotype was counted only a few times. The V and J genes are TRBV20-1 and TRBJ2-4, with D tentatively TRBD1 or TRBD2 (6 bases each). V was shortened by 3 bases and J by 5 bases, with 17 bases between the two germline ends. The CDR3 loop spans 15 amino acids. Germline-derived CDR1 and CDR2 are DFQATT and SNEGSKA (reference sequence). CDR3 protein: CSASNRLGGQNIQYF. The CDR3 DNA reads TGCAGTGCTAGCAACAGACTAGGGGGACAAAACATTCAGTACTTC.

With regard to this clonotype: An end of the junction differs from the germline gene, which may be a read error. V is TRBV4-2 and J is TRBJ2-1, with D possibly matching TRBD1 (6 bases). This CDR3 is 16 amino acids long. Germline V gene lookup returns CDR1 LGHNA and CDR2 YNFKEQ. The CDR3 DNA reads TGTGCCAGCAGCCAAGAGTGGACTGGGGGCTACGATGAGCAGTTCTTC. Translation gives CASSQEWTGGYDEQFF.

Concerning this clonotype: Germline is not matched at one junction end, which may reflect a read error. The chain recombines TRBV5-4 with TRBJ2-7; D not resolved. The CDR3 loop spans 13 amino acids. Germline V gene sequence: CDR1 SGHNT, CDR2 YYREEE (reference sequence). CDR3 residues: CVSSLVPPGEQYF. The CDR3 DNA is TGTGTCAGCAGCTTGGTCCCCCCCGGCGAGCAGTACTTC.